The next 6 T cell receptor beta chains were all read from a single sample in a study of T cells in pancreatic ductal adenocarcinoma. Only in-frame clones appear in the TCRdb table, and some are missing; sequencing was by immunoSEQ multiplex PCR. The sample carries thousands of clones, roughly 80% recorded once. Selected pancreatic ductal adenocarcinoma patients had undergone surgery without neoadjuvant therapy. Sequenced sample: pancreatic tumor tissue. The origin of the receptors is a human donor with pancreatic ductal adenocarcinoma.

This clone has only one observation. The chain joins TRBV14 to TRBJ2-7; 11 bases align to TRBD1. Trimming cost V 0 bases and J 2 bases; bases outside gene matches: 3. The germline V gene has CDR1 SGHDN and CDR2 FVKESK. The CDR3 is 16 amino acids. CDR3 region: CASSQEWGQGAYEQYF. In DNA, the CDR3 is TGTGCCAGCAGCCAAGAGTGGGGACAGGGGGCCTACGAGCAGTACTTC. Filled out from reference TRBV14 and TRBJ2-7, the complete variable domain reads EAGVTQFPSHSVIEKGQTVTLRCDPISGHDNLYWYRRVMGKEIKFLLHFVKESKQDESGMPNNRFLAERTGGTYSTLKVQPAELEDSGVYFCASSQEWGQGAYEQYFGPGTRLTVT.

This clone has more than one count but fewer than ten. J is TRBJ1-5 and V is TRBV6-6, with D possibly TRBD1 on 6 matching bases. Germline V CDR1 and CDR2: MNHNY, SVGAGI (reference sequence). CDR3 length: 14 amino acids. V dropped 2 bases and J dropped 3 bases, with 8 bases sitting between them. The CDR3 loop reads CASSYGGPNQPQHF. CDR3 nucleotide sequence: TGTGCCAGCAGTTACGGGGGGCCCAATCAGCCCCAGCATTTT.

This clone was found a few times. This chain uses TRBV5-1 with TRBJ2-2, with a possible D match to TRBD1 (5 bases). The CDR3 loop spans 13 amino acids. The germline V gene encodes CDR1 SGHRS and CDR2 YFSETQ. With 0 bases removed from V and 5 bases from J, the gap between germline ends came to 5 bases. The chain's CDR3 is CASSLAGTGELFF. In DNA, the CDR3 is TGCGCCAGCAGCTTGGCAGGGACCGGGGAGCTGTTTTTT.

The J gene is TRBJ2-3, the V gene TRBV20-1, with D uncertain. The V end was cut by 6 bases, the J end by 11 bases, with 15 bases between. Germline CDR1 DFQATT, CDR2 SNEGSKA (reference sequence). This CDR3 is built from 11 residues. The CDR3 spells CSATGPMVQYF. The CDR3 coding sequence is TGCAGTGCGACCGGGCCCATGGTGCAGTATTTT.

The rearrangement uses TRBV27 and TRBJ1-4; 7 bases line up with TRBD1. V was clipped by 4 bases and J by 8 bases; unmatched bases: 10. The CDR3 contains 15 residues. Germline CDR1 reads MNHEY; CDR2 reads SMNVEV (reference sequence). The chain's CDR3 is CASSSWTGGMEKLFF. The DNA for the CDR3 is TGTGCCAGCAGTTCCTGGACAGGCGGAATGGAAAAACTGTTTTTT.

The chain has TRBV14 and TRBJ1-1, with D uncertain. Germline values: CDR1 SGHDN, CDR2 FVKESK. The V end lost 2 bases, the J end lost 5 bases, and 9 bases lay between the germline ends. This CDR3 is 13 amino acids long. The CDR3 DNA reads as TGTGCCAGCAGCCAAAGTAGCAGGACTGAAGCTTTCTTT. It yields the protein CASSQSSRTEAFF.